This T cell receptor beta chain emerged from a study of molecular identifiers for immune sequencing clone quantification. As for the study in general: Naive CD8 RNA (around 20,000 or 100,000 cells) was divided into five aliquots, with four sequenced.

TCRdb re-derived calls from the PCR reads in MiXCR, one entry per CDR3 protein. The sample records about half a million distinct CDR3 sequences, about a fifth being singletons. Study results and caveats: Clones above 20 RNA copies held over 98% of effector molecules, under 1% in naive cells.

About this clonotype itself: No antigen is known for it.

Construction of naive CD8 libraries employed roughly 18,000 to 1,000,000 sorted cells together with 10%, 30% or 50% RNA. The authors gated naive CD8 T cells as CD8+CD4-CCR7+CD45RA+ for sorting. This CDR3 spans 14 amino acids. V lost 6 bases to trimming and J lost 0 bases; unmatched junction nucleotides: 6. Germline-derived CDR1 and CDR2 are SQVTM and ANQGSEA. This rearrangement joins TRBV29-1 to TRBJ2-3; 7 bases line up with TRBD1. Source material: naive CD8+ T cells from blood, with Jurkat cell RNA spiked in. Regarding subset: FACS-sorted CD8+CD4-CCR7+CD45RA+ naive T cells. The sequence derives from a human donor in good health. Some libraries in this study had Jurkat cell RNA spiked in. CDR3 sequence reads: CSVPGQMSTDTQYF. CDR3 coding DNA: TGCAGCGTCCCGGGACAGATGAGCACAGATACGCAGTATTTT.